What follows are 32 T cell receptor beta chains derived from one specimen sequenced in a study of shared clonotypes between healthy human individuals. TCRdb keeps only in-frame clones here, not all; method: immunoSEQ multiplex PCR. The repertoire holds approximately 1,000,000 clones, around three quarters seen once, with roughly 0.56% in the top ten. Material: memory CD4+ T cells from PBMCs. Subset of the sample: CD45RA-negative fraction. These receptors all stem from a man aged 18 to 29 in good health. Some clones in this sample may be carry-over from other donors' samples.

This chain uses TRBV15 with TRBJ1-5; D gene unclear. Germline CDR1 and CDR2: LNHNV and YYDKDF (reference sequence). This CDR3 is built from 13 residues. V lost 3 bases to trimming and J lost 1 base, with 4 bases between them. The CDR3 DNA is TGTGCCACCAGCAGGAGAAGCAATCAGCCCCAGCATTTT. Protein: CATSRRSNQPQHF.

The chain combines TRBV29-1 with TRBJ2-3, with D possibly being TRBD1 (6 bases). V lost 6 bases, J lost 6 bases, and 22 bases lay in between. Per the germline V gene, CDR1 is SQVTM and CDR2 is ANQGSEA. The CDR3 loop spans 15 amino acids. In DNA, the CDR3 is TGCAGCGTAGCCCTTCGGGCGGATAGGGGGGATACGCAGTATTTT. It translates to CSVALRADRGDTQYF.

The chain links TRBV2 to TRBJ2-7, with D possibly being TRBD2 (5 bases). This CDR3 is 14 amino acids long. Trimming stripped 6 bases from V and 4 bases from J, with 16 bases between. Per the germline V gene, CDR1 is SNHLY and CDR2 is FYNNEI. CDR3 in DNA: TGTGCCAGCAGGGTAGACTACGAGGGATACGAGCAGTACTTC. Encoded protein: CASRVDYEGYEQYF.

The genes are TRBV4-3 and TRBJ1-2, with no clear D. Trimming stripped 5 bases from V and 7 bases from J, with 11 bases between. CDR1 is LGHNA and CDR2 is YSLEER in the germline V gene. The CDR3 runs 12 residues. The CDR3 loop reads CASSGRIGGYTF. CDR3 DNA: TGCGCCAGCAGCGGCAGGATTGGTGGCTACACCTTC.

The V gene is TRBV7-9, the J gene TRBJ1-2; tentatively, D is TRBD1 (6 bases). Germline CDR1 is SEHNR and CDR2 is FQNEAQ (reference sequence). Trimming took 7 bases from V and 4 from J, leaving 16 bases between them. CDR3 length: 14 residues. This CDR3 reads CASTPTDRPYGYTF. For the CDR3, the DNA is TGTGCCAGCACACCGACGGACAGACCCTATGGCTACACCTTC.

The chain is built from TRBV2 and TRBJ2-5, with 14 bases aligning to TRBD2. V lost 10 bases to trimming and J lost 4 bases; unmatched junction nucleotides: 5. Germline loops: CDR1 SNHLY, CDR2 FYNNEI. This CDR3 contains 14 residues. The DNA of the CDR3 is TGTGCCACCCGGGGGACTAGCGGGGGAGAGACCCAGTACTTC. Amino acid sequence: CATRGTSGGETQYF.

This clone was seen a few times. V usage is TRBV5-1 and J usage is TRBJ2-1; D may be TRBD1 or TRBD2 (6 bases each). V gave up 4 bases and J gave up 7 bases, with 12 bases separating them. The CDR3 contains 13 residues. Germline V gene lookup returns CDR1 SGHRS and CDR2 YFSETQ. In DNA, the CDR3 is TGCGCCAGCAGCCTGGACAGCGGGAATGAGCAGTTCTTC. Encoded protein: CASSLDSGNEQFF. Complete variable domain (other parts from reference TRBV5-1 and TRBJ2-1): KAGVTQTPRYLIKTRGQQVTLSCSPISGHRSVSWYQQTPGQGLQFLFEYFSETQRNKGNFPGRFSGRQFSNSRSEMNVSTLELGDSALYLCASSLDSGNEQFFGPGTRLTVL.

This chain connects TRBV5-6 to TRBJ1-2, with D possibly matching TRBD1 (6 bases). Trimming stripped 3 bases from V and 5 bases from J, with 17 bases between. The CDR3 sequence is 15 residues long. The germline gives CDR1 SGHDT, CDR2 YYEEEE. CDR3 sequence (DNA): TGTGCCAGCAGCTCGAGATCAGGGGAAATTTATGGCTACACCTTC. Encoded protein: CASSSRSGEIYGYTF.

The chain recombines TRBV2 with TRBJ2-1; D possibly corresponds to TRBD1 (6 bases). V shed 5 bases and J shed 10 bases, with 9 bases lying between them. This CDR3 has 11 residues. The germline CDR1 and CDR2 sequences are SNHLY and FYNNEI. Here the CDR3 reads CASSYQGEQFF. The CDR3 nucleotides read TGTGCCAGCAGTTACCAGGGGGAGCAGTTCTTC.

Turning to this clone: Distinct nucleotide sequences in the sample also encode this CDR3. The genes are TRBV19 and TRBJ2-3; TRBD2 matches at 11 bases. J was trimmed by 3 bases and V by 6 bases; bases with no gene match: 2. Per the germline V gene, CDR1 is LNHDA and CDR2 is SQIVND (reference sequence). The CDR3 length is 14 residues. CDR3 residues: CASSLAGGTDTQYF. The CDR3 DNA reads as TGTGCCAGTAGCCTAGCGGGAGGAACAGATACGCAGTATTTT. Filled out from reference TRBV19 and TRBJ2-3, the complete variable domain reads DGGITQSPKYLFRKEGQNVTLSCEQNLNHDAMYWYRQDPGQGLRLIYYSQIVNDFQKGDIAEGYSVSREKKESFPLTVTSAQKNPTAFYLCASSLAGGTDTQYFGPGTRLTVL.

CDR3 DNA sequence: TGTGCCAGCAGTGAAGCGCCGACTAGGAATACGCAGTATTTT. Translating gives CASSEAPTRNTQYF. This chain links TRBV6-1 with TRBJ2-3; D might be TRBD2 (6 bases). Germline V gene lookup returns CDR1 MNHNS and CDR2 SASEGT. Trimming stripped 0 bases from V and 7 bases from J, with 11 bases between. The CDR3 totals 14 residues.

The chain recombines TRBV4-2 with TRBJ2-7; 10 positions match TRBD1. J was trimmed by 5 bases and V by 1 base; bases with no gene match: 5. The CDR3 runs to 15 residues. The germline V gene encodes CDR1 LGHNA and CDR2 YNFKEQ. CDR3 nucleotide sequence: TGTGCCAGCAGCCAAGGTGGGACAGGGGTAAACGAGCAGTACTTC. It encodes CASSQGGTGVNEQYF.

V gene TRBV7-2 combines with J gene TRBJ2-7; 7 bases line up with TRBD1. J lost 3 bases, V lost 4 bases, and 6 bases had no gene match. The CDR3 is 14 amino acids. Germline V gives CDR1 SGHTA, CDR2 FQGNSA. CDR3 amino acids: CASSSSGQLYEQYF. DNA for the CDR3: TGTGCCAGCAGCTCCTCGGGACAGCTCTACGAGCAGTACTTC.

The chain uses TRBV6-6 and TRBJ1-1, with 8 bases that match TRBD1. CDR1 and CDR2 (germline): MNHNY, SVGAGI (reference sequence). This CDR3 is built from 13 residues. Germline trimming cut 6 bases from V and 5 bases from J; bases unmatched to any gene: 5. CDR3 sequence reads: CASRSGGWTEAFF. DNA for the CDR3: TGTGCCAGCAGGTCAGGGGGCTGGACTGAAGCTTTCTTT.

This clone was detected only once. J is TRBJ2-7 and V is TRBV27; 8 bases are a match to TRBD2. The CDR3 extends over 15 amino acids. The germline CDR1 and CDR2 sequences are MNHEY and SMNVEV (reference sequence). With 6 bases clipped from V and 7 bases from J, the junction kept 14 bases outside the gene matches. The CDR3 spells CASSRGGSSPREQYF. The CDR3 DNA reads as TGTGCCAGCAGCCGGGGGGGATCCAGCCCGCGGGAGCAGTACTTC.

The gene calls are TRBV2 and TRBJ1-1; D ambiguous. The CDR3 is made up of 10 amino acids. The V and J ends lost 4 bases and 9 bases respectively, with 6 bases between them. In germline, CDR1 is SNHLY, CDR2 FYNNEI. The CDR3 DNA follows: TGTGCCAGCAGTGTCGGGCAAGCTTTCTTT. Its translation: CASSVGQAFF. The full variable domain, in which reference TRBV2 and TRBJ1-1 provide the parts outside the CDR3, is EPEVTQTPSHQVTQMGQEVILRCVPISNHLYFYWYRQILGQKVEFLVSFYNNEISEKSEIFDDQFSVERPDGSNFTLKIRSTKLEDSAMYFCASSVGQAFFGQGTRLTVV.

The chain carries TRBV7-2 and TRBJ1-3; 8 bases line up with TRBD1. V trimming: 6 bases; J trimming: 2 bases; junction bases outside the gene matches: 9. The CDR3 totals 16 residues. Germline loops: CDR1 SGHTA, CDR2 FQGNSA. CDR3: CASSSQGAGTGNTIYF. The CDR3 nucleotides are TGTGCCAGCAGTTCTCAGGGGGCAGGGACTGGAAACACCATATATTTT.

Regarding this clone: Distinct nucleotide sequences in the sample also encode this CDR3. This chain joins TRBV30 and TRBJ1-5, with no clear D. Germline values: CDR1 GTSNPN, CDR2 SVGIG (reference sequence). Trimming pared 1 base from V and 2 bases from J, leaving 6 bases between. The CDR3 is 13 amino acids. The CDR3 DNA reads TGTGCCTGGAGTGAGGGCGGCAATCAGCCCCAGCATTTT. This encodes CAWSEGGNQPQHF.

This clone was seen more than once but under ten times. This chain links TRBV5-1 with TRBJ1-3; TRBD1 might be the D (5 bases). Germline CDR1 and CDR2: SGHRS and YFSETQ. The CDR3 runs 14 residues. V lost 6 bases and J 2 bases, leaving 12 bases between the germline ends. The CDR3 reads CASTPEGTGNTIYF. The CDR3 region has the DNA TGCGCCAGCACCCCGGAGGGGACTGGAAACACCATATATTTT.

The chain couples TRBV6-6 to TRBJ1-2, with a tentative D call TRBD1 (6 bases). The V gene lost 10 bases and the J gene lost 4 bases, with 16 bases spanning the gap. The CDR3 runs to 13 residues. Germline assignment: CDR1 MNHNY and CDR2 SVGAGI (reference sequence). CDR3 nucleotides: TGTGCCACCAAAGGGGGGATGGCCTATGGCTACACCTTC. Protein sequence: CATKGGMAYGYTF.

This clone showed up just once. V gene TRBV9 combines with J gene TRBJ2-7; TRBD1 might be the D (6 bases). The V gene lost 0 bases and the J gene lost 3 bases, with 10 bases spanning the gap. CDR1 is SGDLS and CDR2 is YYNGEE in the germline V gene. CDR3 length: 14 amino acids. The CDR3 is CASSVGDIYYEQYF. DNA of the CDR3: TGTGCCAGCAGCGTAGGGGACATATACTACGAGCAGTACTTC.

V is TRBV28 and J is TRBJ2-7, with D uncertain. Germline CDR1 and CDR2: MDHEN and SYDVKM. This CDR3 comprises 13 residues. Trimming removed 2 bases from V and 3 bases from J, with 8 bases in between. The CDR3 sequence is CASSLVGIYEQYF. The CDR3 DNA is TGTGCCAGCAGTTTAGTCGGCATCTACGAGCAGTACTTC.

The V gene is TRBV5-1, the J gene TRBJ1-6, with D unclear. V lost 0 bases, J lost 8 bases, and 9 bases lay in between. CDR3 length equals 14 residues. CDR1 and CDR2 (germline): SGHRS, YFSETQ. CDR3 DNA: TGCGCCAGCAGCTTGGGGCAGGAGCATTCACCCCTCCACTTT. Protein sequence: CASSLGQEHSPLHF. Based on the CDR3 plus reference TRBV5-1 and TRBJ1-6, the full variable domain is KAGVTQTPRYLIKTRGQQVTLSCSPISGHRSVSWYQQTPGQGLQFLFEYFSETQRNKGNFPGRFSGRQFSNSRSEMNVSTLELGDSALYLCASSLGQEHSPLHFGNGTRLTVT.

The V gene is TRBV5-8, the J gene TRBJ2-7, with D perhaps matching TRBD1 (5 bases). The germline V and J ends were trimmed by 0 bases and 4 bases, with 11 bases remaining between them. Germline V gene data show CDR1 as SGHTS and CDR2 as YDEGEE. The CDR3 consists of 14 residues. Here the CDR3 reads CASSLAGWIYEQYF. The CDR3 DNA is TGTGCCAGCAGCTTGGCAGGGTGGATATACGAGCAGTACTTC.

This rearrangement joins TRBV5-1 to TRBJ1-5; D uncertain. The CDR3 covers 14 residues. The germline CDR1 and CDR2 sequences are SGHRS and YFSETQ. The germline V and J ends were trimmed by 0 bases and 6 bases, with 10 bases remaining between them. The CDR3 loop reads CASSLDGVRQPQHF. The CDR3 DNA is TGCGCCAGCAGCTTGGACGGGGTTCGTCAGCCCCAGCATTTT.

This chain uses TRBV4-1 with TRBJ2-3, with TRBD2 identical over 10 bases. V lost 1 base to trimming and J lost 2 bases; unmatched junction nucleotides: 6. The length of the CDR3 is 17 residues. The V gene's germline CDR1 is MGHRA and CDR2 YSYEKL. CDR3: CASSQVWLAGATDTQYF. For the CDR3, the DNA is TGCGCCAGCAGCCAAGTGTGGCTAGCGGGAGCCACAGATACGCAGTATTTT.

Written as DNA, the CDR3 is TGTGCTAGTGGTTTCGACGACCGGGACACAGATACGCAGTATTTT. Translating gives CASGFDDRDTDTQYF. The V call is TRBV12-5, the J call TRBJ2-3; D is possibly TRBD2 (5 bases). The V end lost 3 bases, the J end lost 2 bases, and 12 bases lay between the germline ends. This CDR3 spans 15 amino acids. From germline, CDR1 is LGHNT and CDR2 FRNRAP.

The chain links TRBV7-2 to TRBJ2-3, with 8 bases matching TRBD2. CDR1 is SGHTA, CDR2 FQGNSA, per germline. CDR3 length: 14 amino acids. V gave up 1 base and J gave up 9 bases; unmatched junction bases: 6. The CDR3: CASSLVWTGGTQYF. As DNA, the CDR3 is TGTGCCAGCAGCTTAGTGTGGACGGGGGGGACGCAGTATTTT.

This chain joins TRBV28 and TRBJ1-4; maybe TRBD1 (5 bases). The CDR3 covers 15 residues. Germline-derived CDR1 and CDR2 are MDHEN and SYDVKM. The V gene lost 3 bases and the J gene lost 5 bases, with 13 bases spanning the gap. In DNA, the CDR3 is TGTGCCAGCAGTTTTTTGGGGGGGATGAATGAAAAACTGTTTTTT. Protein: CASSFLGGMNEKLFF.

This chain joins TRBV28 and TRBJ1-4; weak D call: TRBD1 (6 bases). The CDR3 has 15 amino acids. Germline CDR1 is MDHEN and CDR2 is SYDVKM. Deletions cut 8 bases from V and 7 bases from J, with 20 bases between. The CDR3 DNA reads as TGTGCCAGCGGGGGGGCCGCCCGTTCTGGTGAAAAACTGTTTTTT. Protein sequence: CASGGAARSGEKLFF. Supplemented by reference TRBV28 and TRBJ1-4, the full variable domain reads DVKVTQSSRYLVKRTGEKVFLECVQDMDHENMFWYRQDPGLGLRLIYFSYDVKMKEKGDIPEGYSVSREKKERFSLILESASTNQTSMYLCASGGAARSGEKLFFGSGTQLSVL.

The chain carries TRBV18 and TRBJ2-7, with 9 bases fitting TRBD1. Trimming took 4 bases from V and 5 from J; bases not matched to a gene: 9. Germline V CDR1 and CDR2: KGHSH, LQKENI. CDR3 length: 15 residues. CDR3 loop: CASSQEGQGGDEQYF. CDR3 DNA sequence: TGTGCCAGCTCACAGGAGGGACAGGGTGGGGACGAGCAGTACTTC.

The chain has TRBV25-1 and TRBJ2-7, with 7 bases fitting TRBD1. CDR1 and CDR2 (germline): MGHDK, SYGVNS. V gave up 8 bases and J gave up 6 bases; unmatched junction bases: 13. The CDR3 sequence is 14 residues long. The CDR3 loop is CASGDSRNSGEQYF. As DNA, the CDR3 is TGTGCCAGCGGGGACAGTCGCAATTCGGGCGAGCAGTACTTC.